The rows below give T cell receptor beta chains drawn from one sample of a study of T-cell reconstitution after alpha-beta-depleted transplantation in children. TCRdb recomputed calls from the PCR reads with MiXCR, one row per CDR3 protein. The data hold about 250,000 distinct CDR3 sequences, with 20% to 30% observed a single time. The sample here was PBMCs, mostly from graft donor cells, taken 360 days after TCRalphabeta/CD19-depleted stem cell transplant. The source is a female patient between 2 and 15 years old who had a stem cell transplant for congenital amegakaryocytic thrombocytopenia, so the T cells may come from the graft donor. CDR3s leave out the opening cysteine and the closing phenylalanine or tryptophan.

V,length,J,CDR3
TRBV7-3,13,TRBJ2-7,ASSLTPGRAYEQY
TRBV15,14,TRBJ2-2,ATSRRLPSNTGELF
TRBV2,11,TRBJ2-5,ASSGTNKETQY
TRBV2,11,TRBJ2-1,ASRGLALVEQF
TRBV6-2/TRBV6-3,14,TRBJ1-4,ASSRGDLPLGEKLF
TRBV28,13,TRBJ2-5,ASSLLASPSETQY
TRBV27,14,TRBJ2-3,ASSRGRDRVSDTQY
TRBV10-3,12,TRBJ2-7,AIKPGTNSYEQY
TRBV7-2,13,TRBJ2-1,ASSPTSGGPNEQF
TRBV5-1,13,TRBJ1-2,ASSLMGQANYGYT
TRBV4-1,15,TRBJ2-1,ASSQDPAGVSYNEQF